This is a list of T cell receptor beta chains from one sample in a study of blood T cell repertoires in COVID-19. Clones were read by immunoSEQ multiplex PCR, and TCRdb kept only the in-frame ones, dropping some. The table lists around 150,000 clones, roughly 80% of them singletons. Sequencing was performed on PBMCs or T cells enriched from blood (not recorded which). The origin of the receptors is a man aged 50 or older who had recovered from COVID-19. Each CDR3 is given with its conserved first and last residue. D genes are given only for firm matches. Clone sizes are given selectively: once, few, many, or a class where the clone is expanded.

>TRBV5-6|-|TRBD1|TRBJ2-5
TGTGCCAGCAGCCACAAGGGACAGCGCCAAGAGACCCAGTACTTC
CASSHKGQRQETQYF
>TRBV7-2|-|TRBD1|TRBJ1-2
TGTGCCAGCAGCCCCGAGACAGGGGCGTACTATGGCTACACCTTC
CASSPETGAYYGYTF
>TRBV9|-|-|TRBJ2-2
TGTGCCAGCAGCGTAAGGGGGTCCGGGGAGCTGTTTTTT
CASSVRGSGELFF
>TRBV2|-|-|TRBJ1-5
TGTGCCAGCAGTGATATAACAGGCAATCAGCCCCAGCATTTT
CASSDITGNQPQHF
>TRBV21-1|few|-|TRBJ1-2
TGTGCCAGCAGCAGGGGCGATGGCTACACCTTC
CASSRGDGYTF
>TRBV10-3|-|TRBD2|TRBJ2-5
TGTGCCATCAGTCAAACTAGCGGGGGGCTACAAGAGACCCAGTACTTC
CAISQTSGGLQETQYF
>TRBV15|once|-|TRBJ1-1
TGTGCCACCAGCAGAGATAAGGTGCAGGTGAACACTGAAGCTTTCTTT
CATSRDKVQVNTEAFF
>TRBV11-3|-|TRBD2|TRBJ2-1
TGTGCCAGCAGCTTGACCCAACTAGCGGGGGGCAGGAATGAGCAGTTCTTC
CASSLTQLAGGRNEQFF
>TRBV16|-|TRBD1|TRBJ1-5
TGTGCCAGCAGCCGACAGGGGGCTAGCAATCAGCCCCAGCATTTT
CASSRQGASNQPQHF
>TRBV5-1|-|-|TRBJ1-1
TGCGCCAGCAGCGGGGGACCGGGGGACACTGAAGCTTTCTTT
CASSGGPGDTEAFF
>TRBV7-9|-|TRBD2|TRBJ2-6
TGTGCCAGCAGCCCGAGGGAGGGAACTGGGGCCAACGTCCTGACTTTC
CASSPREGTGANVLTF
>TRBV14|-|-|TRBJ1-1
TGTGCCAGCAGCTATACCAGGGACACTGAAGCTTTCTTT
CASSYTRDTEAFF
>TRBV12-3/TRBV12-4|-|-|TRBJ2-7
TGTGCCAGCAGTTTCGGGCAGGGCTACGAGCAGTACTTC
CASSFGQGYEQYF
>TRBV12-3/TRBV12-4|-|-|TRBJ1-5
TGTGCCAGCAGTTTAAGGGAGGGACAGCCCCAGCATTTT
CASSLREGQPQHF